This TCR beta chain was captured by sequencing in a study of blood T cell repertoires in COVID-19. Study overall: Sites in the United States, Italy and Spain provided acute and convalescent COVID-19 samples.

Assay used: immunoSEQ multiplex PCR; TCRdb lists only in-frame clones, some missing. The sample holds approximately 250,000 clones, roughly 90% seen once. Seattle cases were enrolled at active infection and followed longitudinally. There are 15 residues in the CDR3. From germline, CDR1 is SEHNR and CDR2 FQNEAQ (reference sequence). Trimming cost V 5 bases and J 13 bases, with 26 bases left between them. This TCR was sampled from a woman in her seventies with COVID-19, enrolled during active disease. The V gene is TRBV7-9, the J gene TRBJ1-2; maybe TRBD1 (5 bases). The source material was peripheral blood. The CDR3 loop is CASSPQQTARSAGTF. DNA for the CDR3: TGTGCCAGCAGCCCTCAACAGACAGCGCGATCGGCAGGCACCTTC.